This T cell receptor beta chain was identified during a study of post-analysis software for immune sequencing data (dated by TCRdb to between 2014 and 2017). With respect to the entire study: Relapsing-remitting, secondary progressive and progressive-relapsing multiple sclerosis were recorded as disease courses, and subtype annotation was lacking for some patients. The multiple sclerosis patient repertoires were compared with about a dozen previously published healthy control repertoires from donors aged about 6 to 28 years. A subset of samples was prepared in parallel using single-end sample barcoding, then pooled and co-amplified after Illumina adapter ligation.

TCR beta repertoires were profiled from peripheral blood of roughly 13 young patients with multiple sclerosis to demonstrate the VDJtools post-analysis software. Multiple sclerosis patients were children and adolescents aged roughly 6 to 16 years. With respect to this clonotype: What antigen it recognizes has not been identified. The input lacks base qualities; no much larger clone sits a single base away.

Libraries were constructed by PCR. This sample was sequenced with an Illumina HiSeq 2500. To reduce PCR and sequencing biases, unique molecular identifiers were built into the TCR beta cDNA libraries. Approximately 500,000 cDNA molecules were obtained per 1 to 10 million input T cells, so each molecule approximated one T cell. The patient libraries were prepared and sequenced with the same protocol used for the earlier healthy control dataset. Within a given batch, samples were prepared together, multiplexed and sequenced on the same HiSeq lane. In the authors' own workflow: MIGEC was used to process the raw barcoded reads, and molecular identifier groups with only a single read were discarded before consensus assembly and CDR3 extraction. VDJtools was used for post-analysis of the clonotype tables, and diversity was normalized by down-sampling every dataset to the size of the smallest sample. To correct batch-related cross-sample contamination, repertoire overlap clustering matched CDR3 amino acid sequences but not nucleotide sequences. TCRdb redid the processing of the public reads, applying fastp at Q25 and MiXCR, and retained in-frame beta chains. One record per CDR3 amino acid sequence lists the most common genes and DNA. The V and J calls were determined by TCRdb, not by the authors. This sample holds 350,000 to 500,000 distinct CDR3 sequences; roughly 38% were observed only once. The ten most abundant clones make up roughly 8.2% of the sample.

V was cut back by 4 bases and J by 2 bases, leaving a gap of 16 bases between them. The CDR3 measures 16 amino acids from cysteine to phenylalanine. Of all the DNA, just the CDR3 is kept, 48 bases in frame from base 1. In the germline V gene, CDR1 corresponds to SGHRS and CDR2 to YFSETQ. Here is what the overall study found, with its caveats: The control group was slightly older than the multiple sclerosis patient group. Direct clustering with F measure showed strong co-clustering of samples prepared in the same batch, prompting a batch-effect correction. Compared with controls, multiple sclerosis patients had significantly lower normalized Chao1 diversity, a finding suggesting substantial peripheral T-cell clonal expansion. Roughly 5 TRBV segments, including TRBV5-6, TRBV5-1 and TRBV20-1, were significantly more frequent in patients than controls.

The chain uses TRBV5-1 and TRBJ2-1; the D gene assignment is perhaps TRBD1 or TRBD2, with each matching 5 bases. Input material: blood. The sequence was obtained from a girl aged 2 to 10 with multiple sclerosis. The CDR3 region has the sequence CASSATSGTPYNEQFF. The nucleotide sequence reads as follows: TGCGCCAGCAGCGCCACCTCCGGGACCCCCTACAATGAGCAGTTCTTC.